These T cell receptor beta chains were read from a single sample in a study of blood T cell repertoires in COVID-19. Only in-frame clones appear in the TCRdb table, and some are missing; sequencing was by immunoSEQ multiplex PCR. The table shows roughly 300,000 clones, with over 75% occurring only once. Material for sequencing was PBMCs or T cells enriched from blood (not recorded which). The source is a woman under 30 who had recovered from COVID-19. Both conserved end residues are part of each CDR3. The order of the fields is V gene, J gene, clone size, D gene, CDR3 length, CDR3 protein, CDR3 DNA. D genes are given only for firm matches. Expanded clones are given a class, and other clones once, few, many or no size at all.

TRBV7-9,TRBJ2-3,NA,TRBD1,16,CASSPGQVVRTDTQYF,TGTGCCAGCAGCCCGGGACAGGTGGTAAGGACAGATACGCAGTATTTT
TRBV6-5,TRBJ1-6,NA,NA,15,CASRLSTGGNSPLHF,TGTGCCAGCAGGCTATCTACGGGGGGTAATTCACCCCTCCACTTT
TRBV7-3,TRBJ1-2,NA,TRBD1,13,CASSSTGGYGYTF,TGTGCCAGCAGCTCGACAGGGGGCTATGGCTACACCTTC
TRBV30,TRBJ2-3,once,TRBD1,12,CAWSETGNTQYF,TGTGCCTGGAGTGAGACAGGGAATACGCAGTATTTT
TRBV5-1,TRBJ1-3,NA,TRBD1,17,CASSLELRGQRGNTIYF,TGCGCCAGCAGCTTGGAACTCAGGGGGCAGAGAGGAAACACCATATATTTT
TRBV3-1/TRBV3-2,TRBJ1-2,NA,NA,12,CASSHGQNGYTF,TGTGCCAGCAGCCACGGACAGAACGGCTACACCTTC
TRBV27,TRBJ2-7,NA,TRBD1,13,CASKRQGSYEQYF,TGTGCCAGCAAGCGACAGGGGAGCTACGAGCAGTACTTC
TRBV6-1,TRBJ2-5,NA,TRBD2,19,CASSEARLAGGPVGETQYF,TGTGCCAGCAGTGAAGCGCGGCTAGCGGGAGGGCCGGTTGGAGAGACCCAGTACTTC
TRBV27,TRBJ1-1,NA,NA,14,CASSLGVPNTEAFF,TGTGCCAGCAGCCTCGGGGTCCCGAACACTGAAGCTTTCTTT
TRBV18,TRBJ2-3,NA,TRBD1,16,CASSPPDRAYTDTQYF,TGTGCCAGCTCACCACCCGACAGGGCCTACACAGATACGCAGTATTTT
TRBV7-3,TRBJ2-1,NA,TRBD2,14,CASSPGLADPEQFF,TGTGCCAGCAGCCCAGGACTAGCCGATCCTGAGCAGTTCTTC
TRBV12-5,TRBJ1-4,NA,TRBD1,16,CASGLDRGTSNEKLFF,TGTGCTAGTGGACTGGACAGGGGCACATCTAATGAAAAACTGTTTTTT
TRBV6-5,TRBJ2-1,NA,TRBD1,15,CASSSIQGAVNEQFF,TGTGCCAGCAGTTCAATTCAGGGGGCGGTGAATGAGCAGTTCTTC
TRBV5-1,TRBJ2-5,NA,NA,12,CASRYGEETQYF,TGCGCCAGCAGATACGGGGAAGAGACCCAGTACTTC
TRBV18,TRBJ1-4,NA,NA,13,CASSPSQVEKLFF,TGTGCCAGCTCACCAAGCCAAGTTGAAAAACTGTTTTTT
TRBV19,TRBJ2-1,NA,NA,15,CASSREEMIYNEQFF,TGTGCCAGTAGTAGGGAGGAGATGATTTACAATGAGCAGTTCTTC
TRBV5-1,TRBJ1-3,NA,NA,14,CASSLGAAGNTIYF,TGCGCCAGCAGCTTGGGCGCGGCTGGAAACACCATATATTTT
TRBV19,TRBJ2-2,NA,TRBD2,15,CASSGGGILTGELFF,TGTGCCAGTAGCGGCGGGGGTATATTAACCGGGGAGCTGTTTTTT
TRBV6-5,TRBJ2-7,NA,TRBD1,14,CASVVRGTDYEQYF,TGTGCCAGCGTAGTCAGGGGGACAGACTACGAGCAGTACTTC
TRBV5-1,TRBJ2-1,once,TRBD2,16,CASSLGQSSGSGEQFF,TGCGCCAGCAGCTTAGGACAGTCTAGCGGGAGCGGGGAGCAGTTCTTC
TRBV5-1,TRBJ1-1,NA,TRBD1,14,CASSLSGGYTEAFF,TGCGCCAGCAGCTTGTCAGGGGGCTATACTGAAGCTTTCTTT
TRBV5-1,TRBJ2-1,NA,NA,15,CASSWGRSSYNEQFF,TGCGCCAGTTCATGGGGCCGCTCCTCCTACAATGAGCAGTTCTTC
TRBV19,TRBJ2-5,NA,NA,14,CASGLRAVGETQYF,TGTGCCAGTGGCCTGAGGGCGGTCGGGGAGACCCAGTACTTC
TRBV28,TRBJ2-3,once,NA,17,CASSSLWKDSGTDTQYF,TGTGCCAGCAGTTCCCTTTGGAAGGACTCAGGCACAGATACGCAGTATTTT
TRBV18,TRBJ1-2,once,TRBD1,15,CASSPGQGSYYGYTF,TGTGCCAGCTCACCCGGACAGGGGAGTTACTATGGCTACACCTTC
TRBV21-1,TRBJ1-3,NA,NA,17,CASSKVDRALTGNTIYF,TGTGCCAGCAGCAAAGTTGACAGGGCTCTAACTGGGAACACCATATATTTT
TRBV28,TRBJ1-3,NA,TRBD1,14,CASRVGQLGNTIYF,TGTGCCAGCAGAGTGGGACAGCTAGGAAACACCATATATTTT
TRBV10-2,TRBJ1-5,once,NA,12,CASSAGNQPQHF,TGCGCCAGCAGTGCGGGTAATCAGCCCCAGCATTTT
TRBV7-2,TRBJ2-1,NA,TRBD2,16,CASSLKSGGAYNEQFF,TGTGCCAGCAGCTTAAAATCGGGGGGGGCCTACAATGAGCAGTTCTTC
TRBV4-1,TRBJ2-3,NA,NA,14,CASSRHSRADTQYF,TGCGCCAGCAGCCGGCACTCCCGGGCAGATACGCAGTATTTT
TRBV6-6,TRBJ1-2,NA,NA,14,CASRRDGDSYGYTF,TGTGCCAGCAGGAGAGACGGGGACTCCTATGGCTACACCTTC
TRBV7-3,TRBJ2-1,NA,NA,17,CASSLKPRESPYNEQFF,TGTGCCAGCAGCTTAAAGCCCCGGGAGTCTCCCTACAATGAGCAGTTCTTC
TRBV4-1,TRBJ1-2,NA,NA,17,CASSVGQLLLANYGYTF,TGCGCCAGCAGCGTCGGACAGCTACTATTAGCTAACTATGGCTACACCTTC
TRBV6-5,TRBJ1-2,NA,TRBD1,15,CASSNYLRDRAGYTF,TGTGCCAGCTCGAATTACCTCCGGGACAGGGCTGGCTACACCTTC
TRBV7-2,TRBJ2-7,NA,TRBD2,15,CASSLPLAGFYEQYF,TGTGCCAGCAGCTTGCCACTAGCGGGTTTCTACGAGCAGTACTTC
TRBV6-4,TRBJ2-7,NA,TRBD2,15,CASSEEHGGSYEQYF,TGTGCCAGCAGTGAGGAGCACGGGGGGTCCTACGAGCAGTACTTC
TRBV5-4,TRBJ1-6,NA,TRBD1,16,CASSNSQGAGSSPLHF,TGTGCCAGCAGCAACTCCCAGGGGGCCGGCTCCTCACCCCTCCACTTT
TRBV6-5,TRBJ2-1,once,TRBD1,14,CASSYQDRNNEQFF,TGTGCCAGCAGTTACCAGGACAGGAACAATGAGCAGTTCTTC
TRBV27,TRBJ1-6,NA,NA,16,CASSGAESSYNSPLHF,TGTGCCAGCAGTGGAGCAGAAAGCTCCTATAATTCACCCCTCCACTTT
TRBV19,TRBJ2-7,NA,TRBD2,15,CASSLFSGTSYEQYF,TGTGCCAGTAGCCTATTTAGCGGGACCTCCTACGAGCAGTACTTC
TRBV2,TRBJ1-5,NA,NA,15,CAARRGPNPNQPQHF,TGTGCCGCGAGGAGGGGCCCGAATCCCAATCAGCCCCAGCATTTT
TRBV9,TRBJ2-6,NA,NA,15,CASSVEASGANVLTF,TGTGCCAGCAGCGTAGAAGCCTCTGGGGCCAACGTCCTGACTTTC
TRBV30,TRBJ1-4,NA,NA,15,CAWSEGEATNEKLFF,TGTGCCTGGAGTGAAGGAGAAGCAACTAATGAAAAACTGTTTTTT
TRBV5-1,TRBJ1-1,once,NA,15,CASSSDSGRLTEAFF,TGCGCCAGCAGCTCGGACTCCGGCCGTCTCACTGAAGCTTTCTTT
TRBV5-4,TRBJ2-1,NA,TRBD2,15,CASRDIAGGYNEQFF,TGTGCCAGCAGGGACATAGCGGGAGGGTACAATGAGCAGTTCTTC
TRBV5-1,TRBJ2-1,NA,NA,15,CASRATWGGYNEQFF,TGCGCCAGCAGGGCCACTTGGGGAGGCTACAATGAGCAGTTCTTC
TRBV18,TRBJ2-5,NA,TRBD2,16,CASSPTLTSGVETQYF,TGTGCCAGCTCACCAACCCTGACTAGCGGGGTGGAGACCCAGTACTTC
TRBV28,TRBJ1-2,NA,NA,12,CASSLAQYGYTF,TGTGCCAGCAGTTTGGCTCAGTATGGCTACACCTTC
TRBV29-1,TRBJ2-3,NA,TRBD1,15,CSVEVGQGHTDTQYF,TGCAGCGTTGAAGTGGGACAGGGCCACACAGATACGCAGTATTTT
TRBV30,TRBJ1-3,once,NA,12,CAWDSSGNTIYF,TGTGCCTGGGACAGCTCTGGAAACACCATATATTTT
TRBV12-3/TRBV12-4,TRBJ1-2,NA,TRBD1,13,CASSNDRGIGYTF,TGTGCCAGCAGCAACGACAGGGGGATCGGCTACACCTTC
TRBV30,TRBJ1-2,NA,NA,13,CAWSGVGVHGYTF,TGTGCCTGGAGTGGGGTGGGAGTGCATGGCTACACCTTC
TRBV6-5,TRBJ1-3,NA,NA,14,CASSYDRIGNTIYF,TGTGCCAGCAGTTACGACAGGATCGGAAACACCATATATTTT
TRBV21-1,TRBJ1-1,NA,NA,15,CASSALGQGYTEAFF,TGTGCCAGCAGTGCCCTGGGACAGGGGTACACTGAAGCTTTCTTT